These 26 T cell receptor beta chains were sequenced from one sample in a study of long-term antiretroviral therapy in people with HIV. Researchers report immunoSEQ v3.0 was run at survey level. Here immunoSEQ multiplex PCR was the method, and the copy in TCRdb shows in-frame clones only, minus some. In the table there are 20,000 to 25,000 clones, around four fifths of which are singletons. Source: unsorted PBMCs, taken 1.9 years after starting antiretroviral therapy. Receptor source: a woman aged 45-59 years with HIV.

This clone was detected only once. The chain is built from TRBV14 and TRBJ1-1; D call uncertain. Trimming removed 3 bases at V and 0 bases at J, with 5 bases between. Germline CDR1 and CDR2: SGHDN and FVKESK. CDR3 size: 13 residues. CDR3 amino acids: CASSHSLNTEAFF. The CDR3, as DNA: TGTGCCAGCAGCCACAGCCTGAACACTGAAGCTTTCTTT.

In its sample, this clone ranks as medium-sized. The V gene is TRBV6-5, the J gene TRBJ1-4; D is undetermined. The CDR3 sequence is 14 residues long. Germline V gene data show CDR1 as MNHEY and CDR2 as SVGAGI. Between the trimmed V and J ends, which lost 0 bases and 6 bases, there was a span of 8 bases. CDR3 in amino acids: CASSYSKRDEKLFF. CDR3 sequence (DNA): TGTGCCAGCAGTTACTCGAAACGTGATGAAAAACTGTTTTTT.

The chain has TRBV9 and TRBJ2-5, with D maybe TRBD2 (5 bases). The V and J ends lost 2 bases and 5 bases respectively, with 16 bases between them. Germline lookup yields CDR1 SGDLS and CDR2 YYNGEE. The CDR3 loop spans 15 amino acids. Written as DNA, the CDR3 is TGTGCCAGCAGCGTCGGGGAAGGACTTCGGGAGACCCAGTACTTC. This codes for CASSVGEGLRETQYF.

The V and J genes are TRBV27 and TRBJ2-1; 9 bases line up with TRBD1. Germline V gene data show CDR1 as MNHEY and CDR2 as SMNVEV (reference sequence). V dropped 4 bases and J dropped 3; count of bases not matched to a gene: 10. This CDR3 has 17 amino acids. The CDR3, as DNA: TGTGCCAGCAGTTCAACAGGGGGCTCCTTGATCTACAATGAGCAGTTCTTC. It translates to CASSSTGGSLIYNEQFF.

V and J are TRBV5-1 and TRBJ1-1; 7 bases line up with TRBD1. After removal of 4 bases from V and 1 base from J, the junction contained 7 bases not matched to a gene. This CDR3 region has 15 residues. Germline loops: CDR1 SGHRS, CDR2 YFSETQ. In DNA form, the CDR3 reads TGCGCCAGCAGCCTGAGGACAGGACCGAACACTGAAGCTTTCTTT. Translating it yields CASSLRTGPNTEAFF.

The V and J genes are TRBV2 and TRBJ2-3; D possibly corresponds to TRBD2 (6 bases). Trimming cost V 3 bases and J 0 bases, with 13 bases left between them. From germline, CDR1 is SNHLY and CDR2 FYNNEI. The CDR3 totals 16 residues. The CDR3: CASSEEGNLSTDTQYF. For the CDR3, the DNA is TGTGCCAGCAGTGAGGAGGGGAATTTGAGCACAGATACGCAGTATTTT.

The J gene is TRBJ1-3, the V gene TRBV29-1; no definite D call. V lost 7 bases, J lost 4 bases, and 8 bases lay in between. Looked up from germline, CDR1 is SQVTM and CDR2 is ANQGSEA. The CDR3 is made up of 11 amino acids. The CDR3 is CSAEEGNTIYF. CDR3 nucleotides: TGCAGCGCGGAAGAGGGAAACACCATATATTTT. Full variable domain (rest looked up from reference TRBV29-1 and TRBJ1-3): SAVISQKPSRDICQRGTSLTIQCQVDSQVTMMFWYRQQPGQSLTLIATANQGSEATYESGFVIDKFPISRPNLTFSTLTVSNMSPEDSSIYLCSAEEGNTIYFGEGSWLTVV.

This chain joins TRBV28 and TRBJ1-2, with no clear D. CDR3 length equals 12 residues. The ends were cut back, 7 bases at V and 6 bases at J, with 12 bases in the middle. The germline V gene encodes CDR1 MDHEN and CDR2 SYDVKM. CDR3 sequence: CASTTPPNGYTF. The DNA of the CDR3 is TGTGCCAGCACCACGCCCCCTAATGGCTACACCTTC.

V gene TRBV5-1 combines with J gene TRBJ2-5; 9 nucleotides align to TRBD1. The CDR3 has 14 residues. Per germline, CDR1 SGHRS and CDR2 YFSETQ. V shed 4 bases, J shed 3 bases, and the junction held 4 bases outside the gene matches. CDR3 residues: CASSMGQGEETQYF. The CDR3 bases are TGCGCCAGCAGCATGGGACAGGGAGAAGAGACCCAGTACTTC.

This clone has just one count. This rearrangement joins TRBV27 to TRBJ2-7; D perhaps matches TRBD1 (5 bases). The V gene lost 5 bases and the J gene lost 4 bases, with 9 bases spanning the gap. The germline CDR1 and CDR2 sequences are MNHEY and SMNVEV (reference sequence). The CDR3 loop spans 12 amino acids. CDR3 sequence (DNA): TGTGCCAGCAGTCAGCAGGGTTACGAGCAGTACTTC. Translated: CASSQQGYEQYF.

V gene TRBV5-1 combines with J gene TRBJ1-1; no clear D gene. The CDR3 covers 14 residues. Germline V gives CDR1 SGHRS, CDR2 YFSETQ. The V gene lost 0 bases and the J gene lost 1 base, with 7 bases spanning the gap. CDR3 coding DNA: TGCGCCAGCAGCTTGGCCCATCAGAACACTGAAGCTTTCTTT. Amino acid sequence: CASSLAHQNTEAFF.

The CDR3 loop reads CASTLPGLSYEQYF. CDR3 bases: TGTGCCAGCACCCTCCCGGGTCTCTCCTACGAGCAGTACTTC. The chain has TRBV28 and TRBJ2-7; D gene unclear. The CDR3 contains 14 residues. Trimming left V 7 bases short and J 0 bases short, with 13 bases between. CDR1 and CDR2 from the germline V gene are MDHEN and SYDVKM.

The gene calls are TRBV25-1 and TRBJ1-5; possible D gene TRBD1, 5 bases. Germline lookup yields CDR1 MGHDK and CDR2 SYGVNS. Deletions cut 1 base from V and 5 bases from J, with 9 bases between. This CDR3 is built from 14 residues. CDR3 sequence reads: CASSESWGDQPQHF. CDR3 DNA sequence: TGTGCCAGCAGTGAATCCTGGGGGGATCAGCCCCAGCATTTT. The whole variable domain, filled in from reference TRBV25-1 and TRBJ1-5, reads EADIYQTPRYLVIGTGKKITLECSQTMGHDKMYWYQQDPGMELHLIHYSYGVNSTEKGDLSSESTVSRIRTEHFPLTLESARPSHTSQYLCASSESWGDQPQHFGDGTRLSIL.

This chain connects TRBV4-1 to TRBJ1-2; D is unresolved. Deletions cut 0 bases from V and 5 bases from J, with 13 bases between. The CDR3 extends over 15 amino acids. Germline V CDR1 and CDR2: MGHRA, YSYEKL. The DNA of the CDR3 is TGCGCCAGCAGCCAAGATCCCCAGGAAGGATATGGCTACACCTTC. It codes for CASSQDPQEGYGYTF.

The rearrangement links TRBV4-1 to TRBJ1-6; D unresolved. Germline V lookup: CDR1 MGHRA, CDR2 YSYEKL. Trimming cost V 4 bases and J 2 bases, with 6 bases left between them. The CDR3 runs to 14 residues. CDR3 protein: CASSRFPYNSPLHF. The DNA of the CDR3 is TGCGCCAGCAGCCGATTCCCCTATAATTCACCCCTCCACTTT.

The J gene is TRBJ2-1, the V gene TRBV11-3; D gene ambiguous. Germline-derived CDR1 and CDR2 are SGHNT and YENEEA. The CDR3 length is 13 residues. The V end was cut by 2 bases, the J end by 7 bases, with 9 bases between. In nucleotides, the CDR3 is TGTGCCAGCAGCTTAAACAATCTAAATGAGCAGTTCTTC. It encodes CASSLNNLNEQFF. The whole variable domain, filled in from reference TRBV11-3 and TRBJ2-1, reads EAGVVQSPRYKIIEKKQPVAFWCNPISGHNTLYWYLQNLGQGPELLIRYENEEAVDDSQLPKDRFSAERLKGVDSTLKIQPAELGDSAVYLCASSLNNLNEQFFGPGTRLTVL.

The chain joins TRBV7-2 to TRBJ2-2; 8 bases fit TRBD1. The J segment lost 0 bases and the V segment lost 2 bases, leaving 2 bases of the junction unmatched. The germline CDR1 and CDR2 sequences are SGHTA and FQGNSA. CDR3 length equals 16 residues. The chain's CDR3 is CASSLQGAANTGELFF. CDR3 DNA: TGTGCCAGCAGCTTACAGGGGGCTGCGAACACCGGGGAGCTGTTTTTT.

The sample holds a few counts of this clone. The chain has TRBV28 and TRBJ1-6; D is undetermined. The CDR3 is 15 amino acids. The germline V gene has CDR1 MDHEN and CDR2 SYDVKM. Trimming cost V 5 bases and J 7 bases, with 15 bases left between them. CDR3 DNA sequence: TGTGCCAGCAGTCCGCCAGACGGGCTCAATTCACCCCTCCACTTT. This gives the protein CASSPPDGLNSPLHF.

The chain couples TRBV5-4 to TRBJ1-2; 10 nucleotides match TRBD1. V trimming: 4 bases; J trimming: 8 bases; junction bases outside the gene matches: 8. CDR3 length: 14 residues. CDR1 and CDR2 from the germline V gene are SGHNT and YYREEE (reference sequence). The CDR3 protein is CASSRQGARGGYTF. The CDR3, as DNA: TGTGCCAGCAGCAGACAGGGGGCGAGGGGAGGCTACACCTTC.

The genes are TRBV25-1 and TRBJ1-6; D may be TRBD1 (6 bases). The CDR3 loop spans 15 amino acids. The germline V gene has CDR1 MGHDK and CDR2 SYGVNS. V dropped 1 base and J dropped 8 bases, with 12 bases sitting between them. CDR3 sequence reads: CASSESGARDSPLHF. The CDR3 nucleotides read TGTGCCAGCAGTGAATCAGGGGCGAGGGATTCACCCCTCCACTTT.

This clone was picked up a small number of times. The rearrangement joins TRBV27 to TRBJ1-2, with TRBD1 identical over 10 bases. Trimming removed 5 bases from V and 3 bases from J; junction bases left unmatched: 3. Germline V gene lookup returns CDR1 MNHEY and CDR2 SMNVEV (reference sequence). The CDR3 runs 14 residues. The CDR3 is CASSRGQGYYGYTF. CDR3 DNA sequence: TGTGCCAGCAGTAGGGGACAGGGGTACTATGGCTACACCTTC.

V usage is TRBV7-6 and J usage is TRBJ1-2; TRBD1 aligns across 7 bases. V lost 5 bases to trimming and J lost 6 bases; unmatched junction nucleotides: 9. The CDR3 has 14 amino acids. Looked up from germline, CDR1 is SGHVS and CDR2 is FNYEAQ. Here the CDR3 reads CASSPDKGADGYTF. The CDR3 coding sequence is TGTGCCAGCAGCCCGGATAAGGGGGCGGATGGCTACACCTTC.

CDR3 nucleotides: TGTGCCAGCAGCGTGGCCAACAGGGTTAATAATGAGCAGTTCTTC. Its translation is CASSVANRVNNEQFF. The rearrangement uses TRBV9 and TRBJ2-1, with TRBD1 as a possible D gene (6 bases). The germline gives CDR1 SGDLS, CDR2 YYNGEE. The CDR3 consists of 15 residues. Trimming removed 2 bases at V and 7 bases at J, with 16 bases between.

The CDR3 DNA is TGCGCCAGCAGACTTGGACCGAATCCAAACACTGAAGCTTTCTTT. Amino acids: CASRLGPNPNTEAFF. The V gene is TRBV5-1, the J gene TRBJ1-1; D is uncertain. Trimming left V 5 bases short and J 2 bases short, with 16 bases between. This CDR3 is built from 15 residues. Germline values: CDR1 SGHRS, CDR2 YFSETQ.

The genes are TRBV5-6 and TRBJ1-1, with TRBD1 identical over 9 bases. The trim removed 4 bases at V and 5 bases at J, leaving 6 bases unmatched. The CDR3 loop spans 14 amino acids. Per germline, CDR1 SGHDT and CDR2 YYEEEE. CDR3 sequence reads: CASSQDRGGTEAFF. The DNA for the CDR3 is TGTGCCAGCAGCCAAGACAGGGGGGGGACTGAAGCTTTCTTT.

The J gene is TRBJ1-2, the V gene TRBV2; 11 bases fit TRBD1. The CDR3 has 14 residues. The germline V gene has CDR1 SNHLY and CDR2 FYNNEI. Germline trimming cut 5 bases from V and 8 bases from J; bases unmatched to any gene: 7. CDR3 nucleotides: TGTGCCAGCAGTACACAGGGACAGGGGGACGGCTACACCTTC. Its translation: CASSTQGQGDGYTF.